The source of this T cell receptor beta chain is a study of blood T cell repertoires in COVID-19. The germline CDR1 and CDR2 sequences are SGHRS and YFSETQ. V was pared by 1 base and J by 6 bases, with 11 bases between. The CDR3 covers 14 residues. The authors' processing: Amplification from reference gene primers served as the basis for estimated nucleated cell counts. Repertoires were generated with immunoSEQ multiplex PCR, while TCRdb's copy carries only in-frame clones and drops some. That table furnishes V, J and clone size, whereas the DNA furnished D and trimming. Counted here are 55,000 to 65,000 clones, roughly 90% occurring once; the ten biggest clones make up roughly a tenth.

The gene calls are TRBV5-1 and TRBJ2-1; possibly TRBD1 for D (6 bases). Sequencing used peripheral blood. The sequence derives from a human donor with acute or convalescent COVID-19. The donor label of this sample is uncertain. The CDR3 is CASSLTGLGNEQFF. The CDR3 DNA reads TGCGCCAGCAGCTTGACAGGGTTGGGCAATGAGCAGTTCTTC.